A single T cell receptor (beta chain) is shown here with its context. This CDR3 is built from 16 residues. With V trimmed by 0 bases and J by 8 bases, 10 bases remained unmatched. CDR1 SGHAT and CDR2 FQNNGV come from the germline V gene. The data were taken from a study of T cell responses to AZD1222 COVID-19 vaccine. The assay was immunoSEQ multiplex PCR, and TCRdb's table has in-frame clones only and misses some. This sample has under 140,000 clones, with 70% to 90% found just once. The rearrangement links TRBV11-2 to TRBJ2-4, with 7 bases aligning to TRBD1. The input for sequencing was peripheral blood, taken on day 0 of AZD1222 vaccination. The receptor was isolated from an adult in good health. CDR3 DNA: TGTGCCAGCAGCTTAGAGGGGCAGGGGGTACGTGACATTCAGTACTTC. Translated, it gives CASSLEGQGVRDIQYF. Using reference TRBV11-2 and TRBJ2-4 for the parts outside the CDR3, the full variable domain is EAGVAQSPRYKIIEKRQSVAFWCNPISGHATLYWYQQILGQGPKLLIQFQNNGVVDDSQLPKDRFSAERLKGVDSTLKIQPAKLEDSAVYLCASSLEGQGVRDIQYFGAGTRLSVL.